This entry describes one TCR beta chain. This clonotype was counted ten times or more. Its binding antigen is unknown. No base quality information exists; no much larger clone differs at one position. cDNA synthesis used template-switch 5'RACE with a primer carrying a 10-nucleotide random unique molecular identifier tagging each TCR transcript. Over 180 million TCR-beta sequences, covering 15-18 subjects, were produced in each sequencing run. Total RNA was extracted with the RNeasy kit. TCR-beta VDJ regions were amplified with primers for the TCR constant region and the 5'RACE anchor, using the KAPA Real-time Library Amplification kit. Sample indexes and Illumina adaptors were added in a first PCR, after which library yield was increased in a second PCR. After Ampure bead purification, the roughly 650 bp TCR product was size-selected on a 2% E-gel SizeSelection system. Library quality was checked on a Bioanalyzer, concentration was measured with Qubit, and libraries were quantified with the Kapa Library Quantification kit before pooling. An Illumina HiSeq 2500 was used to sequence the libraries paired-end at 2 x 150 bp. To increase sequence diversity, roughly 24-32% phiX was spiked into each library pool. Per the source publication's procedure: The quality-filtered reads were processed with the UMI-based MiGEC pipeline, whose error correction step removed more than 80% of the raw TCR sequences. VDJ genes were aligned to IMGT germline references, and each clonotype was defined by a unique CDR3 amino acid sequence together with V-J genes. Clonal expansion, Shannon diversity, and CDR3 relatedness (CalcPairwiseDistances, ClusterSamples) were evaluated with VDJtools, and phylogenetic trees were built with CLCbio workbench. Using coefficient-of-variation modelling across technical triplicates, the study counted a clone as expanded if it had at least 8 unique UMIs. TCRdb reanalyzed the raw reads on its own, using fastp at Q25 for trimming and MiXCR for clone calling, and kept in-frame beta chains. Rows are unified per CDR3 protein, each entry keeping the most common DNA and genes. The V and J calls come from TCRdb's annotation, not from the publication. The sample records tens of thousands of distinct CDR3 sequences, roughly 13% of which are singletons. Around 11% of the sample is in the top ten clones.

The junction shows trimming of 0 bases on V and 4 bases on J, and the gene matches do not reach 5 bases of it. CDR1 is given as MNHNS and CDR2 as SASEGT, both from the germline V gene. The cysteine opens and the phenylalanine closes a CDR3 of 16 amino acids. Only the CDR3 part of the read is kept: 48 bases, read in frame from the first base. This sample was taken from a study of neurological immune-mediated disorders (dated by TCRdb to between 2017 and 2020). With regard to the full study: Using UMI-based sequencing, the study compared peripheral blood TCR-beta repertoires from patients with HTLV-I-associated myelopathy (HAM/TSP), patients with multiple sclerosis, and healthy controls. The roughly 99 TCR-beta libraries covered PBMC samples along with longitudinal samples, technical triplicates, and paired sorted CD4+ and CD8+ T-cell subsets. Of the 65 to 70 subjects in the cohort, about 14 were HAM/TSP patients, around 35 were multiple sclerosis patients, and 20 were healthy controls.

Unsorted PBMC libraries were generated from 2 million PBMCs stored in RNAlater at -80 °C until RNA extraction. Peripheral blood was subjected to Ficoll-Hypaque density gradient centrifugation to isolate PBMCs, which were then cryopreserved in liquid nitrogen. Broad study findings and their caveats: TCR clonal expansion was highest in HAM/TSP patients and lowest in MS patients, with MS patients falling below even healthy controls. Across subjects, expanded clones never shared an identical CDR3 amino acid sequence, which suggests that the TCR-beta repertoires in every group were private.

The source material was PBMCs. The source of this sequence is an older woman with HTLV-1-associated myelopathy (HAM/TSP). The rearrangement joined TRBV6-1 to TRBJ2-1; TRBD2 fits 8 bases in the junction. CDR3 sequence: CASSEAPSGFYNEQFF. The sequenced DNA is TGTGCCAGCAGTGAAGCTCCTAGCGGGTTTTACAATGAGCAGTTCTTC.